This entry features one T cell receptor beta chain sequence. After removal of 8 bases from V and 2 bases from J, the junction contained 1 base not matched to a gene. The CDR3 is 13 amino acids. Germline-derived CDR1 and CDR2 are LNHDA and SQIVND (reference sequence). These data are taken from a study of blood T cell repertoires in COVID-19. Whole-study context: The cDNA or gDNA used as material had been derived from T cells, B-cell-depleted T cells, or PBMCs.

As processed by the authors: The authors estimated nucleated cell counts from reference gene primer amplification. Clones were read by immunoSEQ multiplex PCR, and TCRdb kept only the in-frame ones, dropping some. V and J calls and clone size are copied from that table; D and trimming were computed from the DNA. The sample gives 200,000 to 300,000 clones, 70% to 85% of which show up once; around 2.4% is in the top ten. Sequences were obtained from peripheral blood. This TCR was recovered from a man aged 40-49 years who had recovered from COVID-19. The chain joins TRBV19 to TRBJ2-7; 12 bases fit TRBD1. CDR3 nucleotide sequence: TGTGCCAGTGGGGACAGGGGGCCCTACGAGCAGTACTTC. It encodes CASGDRGPYEQYF.